These 32 T cell receptor beta chains came from one sample sequenced in a study of blood T cell repertoires in COVID-19. Sequencing used immunoSEQ multiplex PCR; TCRdb keeps in-frame clones, though not all of them. The sample contains a few hundred thousand clones, less than 90% of which appear only once. The sequencing input was PBMCs or T cells enriched from blood (not recorded which). All receptors derive from a woman in her sixties or seventies who had recovered from COVID-19.

The rearrangement uses TRBV6-1 and TRBJ1-6; TRBD1 might be the D (6 bases). Deletions cut 1 base from V and 10 bases from J, with 14 bases between. Per germline, CDR1 MNHNS and CDR2 SASEGT. The CDR3 consists of 15 residues. The CDR3 protein is CASSEVRGIRSPLHF. CDR3 coding DNA: TGTGCCAGCAGTGAAGTGAGGGGGATCCGGTCACCCCTCCACTTT.

V and J are TRBV24-1 and TRBJ2-3; 8 bases agree with TRBD1. Trimming removed 4 bases from V and 3 bases from J; junction bases left unmatched: 11. CDR1 and CDR2 (germline): KGHDR, SFDVKD. CDR3 length equals 17 residues. This chain's CDR3 is CATSDKTRTGKTDTQYF. The CDR3 bases are TGTGCCACCAGTGACAAAACCAGGACAGGGAAGACAGATACGCAGTATTTT.

The chain carries TRBV10-3 and TRBJ1-4; maybe TRBD1 (6 bases). Trimming removed 8 bases from V and 8 bases from J, with 9 bases in between. From germline, CDR1 is ENHRY and CDR2 SYGVKD. CDR3 length: 11 amino acids. The CDR3 nucleotides are TGTGCCATCGGGCAGGGGGAAAAACTGTTTTTT. It is translated as CAIGQGEKLFF.

The chain is built from TRBV6-4 and TRBJ1-2, with 10 bases aligning to TRBD1. Germline lookup yields CDR1 MRHNA and CDR2 SNTAGT. The V gene end was trimmed by 3 bases and the J gene end by 6 bases; junction bases not matched to a gene: 7. CDR3 size: 15 residues. The CDR3 nucleotides are TGTGCCAGCAGTGAACCAGGGACAGGGGTTAATGGCTACACCTTC. Amino acids: CASSEPGTGVNGYTF.

This chain connects TRBV12-5 to TRBJ2-3, with D perhaps TRBD2 (6 bases). Germline V gene data show CDR1 as LGHNT and CDR2 as FRNRAP. V was shortened by 6 bases and J by 2 bases, with 15 bases between the two germline ends. This CDR3 spans 15 amino acids. This CDR3 reads CASGGWAGNTDTQYF. CDR3 in DNA: TGTGCTAGTGGGGGTTGGGCGGGGAACACAGATACGCAGTATTTT.

CDR3 sequence (DNA): TGTGCCAGCAAGCGGGACCCGAACACTGAAGCTTTCTTT. Amino acid sequence: CASKRDPNTEAFF. The chain combines TRBV6-5 with TRBJ1-1; tentative D call: TRBD1 (5 bases). V dropped 7 bases and J dropped 1 base, with 10 bases sitting between them. The CDR3 runs 13 residues. CDR1 and CDR2 (germline): MNHEY, SVGAGI.

This clone occurred once. This sequence joins TRBV30 and TRBJ1-3, with a possible D match to TRBD1 (6 bases). Germline V CDR1 and CDR2: GTSNPN, SVGIG (reference sequence). CDR3 length: 15 residues. Trimming shortened V by 3 bases and J by 2 bases, and 14 bases separated the two germline ends. The CDR3 spells CAWRDRGGAGNTIYF. The CDR3 region has the DNA TGTGCCTGGAGGGACCGAGGGGGAGCTGGAAACACCATATATTTT.

The chain uses TRBV5-5 and TRBJ1-5; 9 bases line up with TRBD1. The germline CDR1 and CDR2 sequences are SGHKS and YYEKEE (reference sequence). This CDR3 comprises 15 residues. Trimming cost V 3 bases and J 5 bases; bases outside gene matches: 6. The CDR3 sequence is CASSSRTGVDQPQHF. The DNA for the CDR3 is TGTGCCAGCAGCTCCAGGACAGGGGTCGATCAGCCCCAGCATTTT.

The gene calls are TRBV2 and TRBJ1-1, with D possibly being TRBD1 (6 bases). The germline V gene encodes CDR1 SNHLY and CDR2 FYNNEI. Trimming removed 6 bases from V and 4 bases from J, with 18 bases in between. The CDR3 is 15 amino acids. This chain's CDR3 is CASSDLGGEGTEAFF. The CDR3 bases are TGTGCCAGCAGCGACTTAGGGGGGGAAGGCACTGAAGCTTTCTTT.

The chain employs TRBV14 and TRBJ2-4; unclear D gene. Trimming stripped 1 base from V and 4 bases from J, with 11 bases between. The germline V gene encodes CDR1 SGHDN and CDR2 FVKESK. The CDR3 runs to 15 residues. CDR3 DNA sequence: TGTGCCAGCAGCCAAGGAGCCAACTGGAAAAACATTCAGTACTTC. Residues: CASSQGANWKNIQYF. The whole variable domain, remainder taken from reference TRBV14 and TRBJ2-4, is EAGVTQFPSHSVIEKGQTVTLRCDPISGHDNLYWYRRVMGKEIKFLLHFVKESKQDESGMPNNRFLAERTGGTYSTLKVQPAELEDSGVYFCASSQGANWKNIQYFGAGTRLSVL.

Comments on this clone: Other DNA sequences in this specimen translate into the identical CDR3. The chain joins TRBV7-2 to TRBJ2-7; D unclear. The V end was cut by 1 base, the J end by 1 base, with 8 bases between. There are 14 residues in the CDR3. In germline, CDR1 is SGHTA, CDR2 FQGNSA. The CDR3, as DNA: TGTGCCAGCAGCTTAGTGGCAGGTTCCTACGAGCAGTACGTC. Translation gives CASSLVAGSYEQYV.

CDR3 region: CASSRTGTVREKLFF. CDR3 sequence (DNA): TGTGCCAGCAGTCGAACCGGGACAGTACGGGAAAAACTGTTTTTT. This rearrangement joins TRBV6-5 to TRBJ1-4, with TRBD1 matching over 7 bases. Germline V CDR1 and CDR2: MNHEY, SVGAGI. With V trimmed by 5 bases and J by 8 bases, 11 bases remained unmatched. CDR3 size: 15 residues.

Regarding this clone: A junction end diverges from the germline sequence, so it may reflect a read error. The chain carries TRBV3-1 (or the pseudogene TRBV3-2) and TRBJ1-2; TRBD1 matches 7 bases. CDR1 is LGHDT, CDR2 YNNKEL, per germline (reference sequence). The CDR3 extends over 16 amino acids. The CDR3: CASTQGLRGGGYGYTF. CDR3 in DNA: TGTGCCAGCACCCAAGGTCTCAGAGGGGGCGGCTATGGCTACACCTTC.

The genes are TRBV5-1 and TRBJ2-3; D perhaps matches TRBD1 (7 bases). V lost 1 base and J lost 4, with 19 bases in between. The CDR3 is 17 residues long. CDR1 and CDR2 (germline): SGHRS, YFSETQ. The chain's CDR3 is CASSLLRQGGSADTQYF. DNA of the CDR3: TGCGCCAGCAGCTTGCTTCGACAGGGAGGTTCGGCAGATACGCAGTATTTT.

The CDR3 sequence: CASSYSGSQEAFF. CDR3 bases: TGTGCCAGCAGTTACTCAGGGTCTCAAGAAGCTTTCTTT. This chain joins TRBV12-3 or TRBV12-4 and TRBJ1-1; a possible D gene is TRBD1 (5 bases). V lost 4 bases, J lost 8 bases, and 14 bases lay in between. This CDR3 region has 13 residues.

The chain is built from TRBV4-1 and TRBJ1-2; D is possibly TRBD1 (6 bases). CDR1 is MGHRA, CDR2 YSYEKL, per germline. The germline V and J ends were trimmed by 1 base and 5 bases, with 14 bases remaining between them. This CDR3 is built from 15 residues. CDR3: CASSQGPGEIYGYTF. The CDR3 DNA is TGCGCCAGCAGCCAAGGTCCAGGGGAGATTTATGGCTACACCTTC.

The genes are TRBV5-6 and TRBJ1-3, with a weak D call TRBD1 (5 bases). Per the germline V gene, CDR1 is SGHDT and CDR2 is YYEEEE. Deletions cut 3 bases from V and 8 bases from J, with 12 bases between. The CDR3 length is 13 residues. CDR3 nucleotide sequence: TGTGCCAGCAGCTGGTTCAGCAGGGACACCATATATTTT. Encoded protein: CASSWFSRDTIYF.

The rearrangement joins TRBV3-1 (or the pseudogene TRBV3-2) to TRBJ2-5; 10 nucleotides line up with TRBD2. The length of the CDR3 is 14 residues. Germline CDR1 reads LGHDT; CDR2 reads YNNKEL (reference sequence). V trimming: 3 bases; J trimming: 4 bases; junction bases outside the gene matches: 2. The CDR3 DNA reads as TGTGCCAGCAGCCAGCGACTAGCGGGAGAGACCCAGTACTTC. It specifies CASSQRLAGETQYF.

The chain carries TRBV24-1 and TRBJ2-2; the match to TRBD1 covers 8 bases. V gave up 1 base and J gave up 1 base; unmatched junction bases: 1. The CDR3 has 16 amino acids. The germline gives CDR1 KGHDR, CDR2 SFDVKD. The CDR3 protein is CATSDFGQGNTGELFF. For the CDR3, the DNA is TGTGCCACCAGTGATTTTGGACAGGGGAACACCGGGGAGCTGTTTTTT.

This chain connects TRBV13 to TRBJ2-1; 11 bases line up with TRBD2. The V and J ends lost 6 bases and 6 bases, in that order; junction bases with no gene match: 13. The CDR3 is made up of 17 amino acids. Germline assignment: CDR1 PRHDT and CDR2 FYEKMQ (reference sequence). CDR3 nucleotides: TGTGCCAGCAGTCGTACTAGCGGGGGCCCCTCCGGCAATGAGCAGTTCTTC. Its protein product is CASSRTSGGPSGNEQFF. Combining the CDR3 with reference TRBV13 and TRBJ2-1 gives the whole variable domain AAGVIQSPRHLIKEKRETATLKCYPIPRHDTVYWYQQGPGQDPQFLISFYEKMQSDKGSIPDRFSAQQFSDYHSELNMSSLELGDSALYFCASSRTSGGPSGNEQFFGPGTRLTVL.

V and J are TRBV27 and TRBJ1-1, with a possible D match to TRBD1 (5 bases). In germline, CDR1 is MNHEY, CDR2 SMNVEV (reference sequence). V was cut by 8 bases and J by 1 base, with 14 bases left in between. The CDR3 has 14 residues. The CDR3 nucleotides read TGTGCCAGCGGAGGGTATGGGGGGAACACTGAAGCTTTCTTT. Encoded protein: CASGGYGGNTEAFF.

The chain recombines TRBV4-1 with TRBJ2-3; D is possibly TRBD2 (5 bases). The germline CDR1 and CDR2 sequences are MGHRA and YSYEKL. The V gene lost 5 bases and the J gene lost 3 bases, with 9 bases spanning the gap. This CDR3 region has 13 residues. CDR3 amino acids: CASSSTRTDTQYF. Here the CDR3 DNA reads TGCGCCAGCAGCTCCACTAGGACAGATACGCAGTATTTT.

With respect to this clone: The sample holds other DNA sequences that translate to the same CDR3. The CDR3 is CAWSVGDTIYF. The CDR3 DNA reads as TGTGCCTGGAGTGTCGGTGACACCATATATTTT. The chain joins TRBV30 to TRBJ1-3; no clear D. CDR1 GTSNPN and CDR2 SVGIG come from the germline V gene (reference sequence). The ends were cut back, 0 bases at V and 8 bases at J, with 5 bases in the middle. The CDR3 spans 11 residues.

V gene TRBV5-1 combines with J gene TRBJ1-4; D uncertain. Germline CDR1 and CDR2: SGHRS and YFSETQ. Trimming removed 2 bases at V and 5 bases at J, with 10 bases between. The CDR3 runs to 14 residues. CDR3 region: CASSFSPGNEKLFF. The CDR3 DNA sequence: TGCGCCAGCAGCTTTTCCCCCGGGAATGAAAAACTGTTTTTT.

The chain couples TRBV5-1 to TRBJ2-3; D is possibly TRBD2 (5 bases). The length of the CDR3 is 17 residues. V shed 3 bases and J shed 6 bases, with 23 bases lying between them. Per germline, CDR1 SGHRS and CDR2 YFSETQ. In DNA, the CDR3 is TGCGCCAGCAGCTCCCCCCCGGGCGGAGGATATCGGGATACGCAGTATTTT. The encoded protein is CASSSPPGGGYRDTQYF.

Notes on this clone: Within the sample, other DNA sequences also encode this same CDR3. This chain joins TRBV19 and TRBJ1-5; D unresolved. Germline values: CDR1 LNHDA, CDR2 SQIVND (reference sequence). CDR3 size: 15 residues. The ends were cut back, 3 bases at V and 0 bases at J, with 9 bases in the middle. Here the CDR3 reads CASSIGDYSNQPQHF. The CDR3 nucleotides read TGTGCCAGTAGTATCGGGGATTATAGCAATCAGCCCCAGCATTTT.

The count of this clone is one. V usage is TRBV12-5 and J usage is TRBJ1-5; the D gene is possibly TRBD1 (5 bases). Trimming shortened V by 3 bases and J by 3 bases, and 6 bases separated the two germline ends. The CDR3 has 13 residues. In germline, CDR1 is LGHNT, CDR2 FRNRAP. Here the CDR3 reads CASGLQVNQPQHF. For the CDR3, the DNA is TGTGCTAGTGGTTTACAGGTCAATCAGCCCCAGCATTTT.

The rearrangement uses TRBV6-1 and TRBJ1-2, with D possibly TRBD1 on 5 matching bases. Trimming pared 3 bases from V and 4 bases from J, leaving 12 bases between. Germline V gives CDR1 MNHNS, CDR2 SASEGT. The length of the CDR3 is 14 residues. The DNA for the CDR3 is TGTGCCAGCAGTGAGGGGCAGCCTGCCTATGGCTACACCTTC. Translating it yields CASSEGQPAYGYTF.

The V and J genes are TRBV6-9 and TRBJ2-3; tentative D call: TRBD1 (5 bases). The CDR3 totals 15 residues. Between the trimmed V and J ends, which lost 3 bases and 0 bases, there was a span of 10 bases. The germline CDR1 and CDR2 sequences are MNHGY and SVAAGI. CDR3 region: CASSYPGPSTDTQYF. The CDR3 DNA reads as TGTGCCAGCAGTTACCCAGGGCCGAGCACAGATACGCAGTATTTT.

The chain links TRBV7-2 to TRBJ1-1; TRBD1 matches 8 bases. J lost 8 bases, V lost 2 bases, and 4 bases had no gene match. The CDR3 has 13 amino acids. CDR1 is SGHTA, CDR2 FQGNSA, per germline. The CDR3 DNA follows: TGTGCCAGCAGCTTACAGGGGGCTGAAGAAGCTTTCTTT. Translating gives CASSLQGAEEAFF.

The chain carries TRBV5-1 and TRBJ1-1; D may be TRBD1 (5 bases). CDR3 length equals 14 residues. Trimming stripped 0 bases from V and 6 bases from J, with 12 bases between. Germline V gene lookup returns CDR1 SGHRS and CDR2 YFSETQ. The DNA of the CDR3 is TGCGCCAGCAGCTTGGGCCCGCAGGGTTCTGAAGCTTTCTTT. Residues: CASSLGPQGSEAFF.

V usage is TRBV5-5 and J usage is TRBJ1-2; maybe TRBD1 (5 bases). Germline V gives CDR1 SGHKS, CDR2 YYEKEE (reference sequence). Deletions cut 4 bases from V and 0 bases from J, with 13 bases between. CDR3 length: 15 amino acids. The DNA for the CDR3 is TGTGCCAGCAGCCCGGGGACTGGACCTAACTATGGCTACACCTTC. Protein product: CASSPGTGPNYGYTF.